This entry concerns a single T cell receptor (beta chain). The table lists this clone with a count of one. The clone's antigen remains unknown. Base qualities are not at hand, and no much larger clone is one base apart. These data are taken from a study of blood T cell repertoires in COVID-19 (TCRdb year 2020). Concerning the study at large: Collaborator samples came from the United States, Italy and Spain and covered acute and convalescent phases of COVID-19. The prospective study material was composed of cDNA or gDNA derived from T cells, B-cell-depleted T cells, or PBMCs. Subjects who had been exposed to COVID-19, were actively infected with it, or had recovered from it provided the deeply sampled blood TCRbeta repertoires that made up the dataset. The repertoires were made available in a free public database intended to serve as a resource for research on the immune response to SARS-CoV-2. Samples came from the ongoing ImmuneRACE study (first 160 participants) plus 1,254 subjects from 6 global collaborators. Nearly every sample came with metadata listing a de-identified subject ID, COVID-19 status, age in years and sex. HLA class I and class II types, where available, came from metadata supplied by the sample provider rather than from assay-based typing. Here is what the overall study found, with its caveats: How much clinical and demographic metadata was included differed by source and by participant, and the metadata was provided uncurated.

TCRbeta CDR3 regions were amplified from genomic DNA by means of the immunoSEQ Assay, a bias-controlled multiplex PCR. Processing in the source paper ran as follows. Nucleated cell counts per sample were estimated from amplification of reference gene primers within the assay. Sequence reads were collapsed and filtered to measure the absolute abundance of every unique TCRbeta CDR3 rearrangement. Productive Simpson clonality was computed per sample as the square root of Simpson's diversity index over productive rearrangements. TCRdb took this table from immuneACCESS and kept in-frame rearrangements with V and J called. Such tables lack part of the clones; where checked against another copy, unresolved V genes explain under half of the gap, and the rest is unexplained. V, J and clone size are those of that table, while D and trimming were read from the DNA. The table for this sample lists fewer than 40,000 clones; 75% to 85% of them were counted only once. Roughly 9.9% of the sample is taken by the ten largest.

Each collaborating institution followed its own protocols to collect whole blood in K2EDTA tubes. For TCRbeta analysis, collaborators shipped samples as frozen whole blood, isolated PBMCs, or DNA extracted from either of those sample types. From a lookup of the germline V gene, CDR1 and CDR2 are SGHTA and FQGNSA. From V the trimming removes 6 bases and from J it removes 2 bases, while the gene matches leave 5 bases of the junction unaccounted for. The CDR3 runs 14 amino acids, cysteine and phenylalanine included. CDR3 DNA is the only sequence kept; it has 42 bases, read in frame from the first base.

The V gene is TRBV7-2 and the J gene is TRBJ2-7; 9 central nucleotides agree with TRBD1. The sample taken for sequencing was peripheral blood. The clonotype was recovered from a human donor in a cohort sampled during active COVID-19. This receptor carries the CDR3 CASRRTGDAYEQYF. The DNA reads as follows: TGTGCCAGCAGGCGGACAGGGGATGCCTACGAGCAGTACTTC.